These T cell receptor beta chains were read from a single sample in a study of cytomegalovirus exposure and HLA in healthy donors. Measured with immunoSEQ multiplex PCR; TCRdb has only the in-frame clones, and not every one. The table lists 200,000 to 250,000 clones, approximately 83% of them singletons, with 0.71% in the top ten. Sequenced sample: PBMCs. All receptors come from a boy aged 2 to 10 in good health and CMV-seronegative. Each CDR3 is given with its conserved first and last residue. Each record gives: V gene, D gene, CDR3 length, J gene, clone size, CDR3 protein, CDR3 DNA. A D gene is named only where the DNA matches it firmly. A row's size may be missing; if present it is once, few, many or a size class.

V: TRBV7-9
D: TRBD1
length: 15
J: TRBJ2-7
size: -
CDR3: CASSQGGTGIYEQYF
DNA: TGTGCCAGCAGCCAGGGGGGGACAGGGATCTACGAGCAGTACTTC

V: TRBV6-5
D: TRBD1
length: 12
J: TRBJ2-5
size: once
CDR3: CASTDRVETQYF
DNA: TGTGCCAGCACTGACAGGGTAGAGACCCAGTACTTC

V: TRBV18
D: -
length: 13
J: TRBJ1-1
size: once
CDR3: CASSPYKNTEAFF
DNA: TGTGCCAGCTCACCATATAAGAACACTGAAGCTTTCTTT

V: TRBV9
D: -
length: 14
J: TRBJ1-2
size: -
CDR3: CASSPRGANYGYTF
DNA: TGTGCCAGCAGCCCCCGCGGGGCTAACTATGGCTACACCTTC

V: TRBV29-1
D: -
length: 11
J: TRBJ1-1
size: -
CDR3: CSVQQDTEAFF
DNA: TGCAGCGTCCAGCAGGATACTGAAGCTTTCTTT

V: TRBV11-1
D: -
length: 13
J: TRBJ2-7
size: -
CDR3: CASSPGGTYEQYF
DNA: TGTGCCAGCAGCCCTGGAGGAACCTACGAGCAGTACTTC

V: TRBV19
D: TRBD1
length: 12
J: TRBJ1-2
size: -
CDR3: CASVQGVYGYTF
DNA: TGTGCCAGTGTCCAGGGGGTCTATGGCTACACCTTC

V: TRBV9
D: TRBD2
length: 15
J: TRBJ2-5
size: -
CDR3: CASSVATWGGETQYF
DNA: TGTGCCAGCAGCGTAGCTACGTGGGGAGGGGAGACCCAGTACTTC

V: TRBV15
D: -
length: 15
J: TRBJ1-1
size: -
CDR3: CATSRDGLMNTEAFF
DNA: TGTGCCACCAGCAGAGATGGGCTGATGAACACTGAAGCTTTCTTT

V: TRBV7-2
D: TRBD1
length: 18
J: TRBJ2-7
size: -
CDR3: CASSSLLPTGGVPYEQYF
DNA: TGTGCCAGCAGCTCCCTCCTTCCGACAGGGGGAGTCCCCTACGAGCAGTACTTC

V: TRBV7-2
D: TRBD1
length: 15
J: TRBJ1-4
size: -
CDR3: CASSPQTGADEKLFF
DNA: TGTGCCAGCAGCCCGCAGACAGGGGCGGATGAAAAACTGTTTTTT

V: TRBV2
D: -
length: 17
J: TRBJ1-3
size: few
CDR3: CASSPQTGMSSGNTIYF
DNA: TGTGCCAGCAGCCCGCAGACCGGGATGAGCTCTGGAAACACCATATATTTT

V: TRBV6-5
D: -
length: 13
J: TRBJ2-7
size: -
CDR3: CASRGPNPYEQYF
DNA: TGTGCCAGCAGGGGGCCCAACCCCTACGAGCAGTACTTC

V: TRBV4-1
D: -
length: 15
J: TRBJ1-1
size: -
CDR3: CASSQDHSWQGQAFF
DNA: TGCGCCAGCAGCCAAGATCACAGTTGGCAGGGGCAAGCTTTCTTT

V: TRBV30
D: -
length: 18
J: TRBJ1-3
size: -
CDR3: CAWSVGLSGTLYGNTIYF
DNA: TGTGCCTGGAGTGTAGGACTCAGCGGGACACTCTACGGAAACACCATATATTTT

V: TRBV6-1
D: TRBD1
length: 13
J: TRBJ2-7
size: -
CDR3: CASRDRGNYEQYF
DNA: TGTGCCAGCCGGGACAGGGGGAACTACGAGCAGTACTTC

V: TRBV18
D: -
length: 13
J: TRBJ1-1
size: -
CDR3: CASSPETGGEAFF
DNA: TGTGCCAGCTCACCAGAGACTGGTGGTGAAGCTTTCTTT

V: TRBV6-5
D: TRBD2
length: 15
J: TRBJ2-1
size: -
CDR3: CASTKDGGAYNEQFF
DNA: TGTGCCAGTACCAAGGACGGGGGGGCATACAATGAGCAGTTCTTC

V: TRBV23-1
D: -
length: 14
J: TRBJ2-7
size: -
CDR3: CASSSLRVGYEQYF
DNA: TGCGCCAGCAGTAGCCTGAGGGTCGGCTACGAGCAGTACTTC

V: TRBV6-5
D: -
length: 13
J: TRBJ2-5
size: -
CDR3: CASSEDREETQHF
DNA: TGTGCCAGCAGTGAGGACAGAGAAGAGACCCAGCACTTC

V: TRBV29-1
D: -
length: 12
J: TRBJ1-1
size: -
CDR3: CSVGEGYTEAFF
DNA: TGCAGCGTTGGGGAGGGGTACACTGAAGCTTTCTTT

V: TRBV6-6
D: -
length: 13
J: TRBJ1-2
size: once
CDR3: CASSSAGADGYTF
DNA: TGTGCCAGCAGTTCAGCGGGGGCAGATGGCTACACCTTC

V: TRBV11-2
D: TRBD1
length: 14
J: TRBJ2-5
size: -
CDR3: CASSSWTGGETQYF
DNA: TGTGCCAGCAGCAGCTGGACAGGGGGAGAGACCCAGTACTTC

V: TRBV19
D: TRBD1
length: 15
J: TRBJ1-5
size: -
CDR3: CASSTDRVRNQPQHF
DNA: TGTGCCAGTAGTACGGACAGGGTACGCAATCAGCCCCAGCATTTT

V: TRBV30
D: TRBD1
length: 16
J: TRBJ2-5
size: -
CDR3: CAWGYNRGWYQETQYF
DNA: TGTGCCTGGGGCTATAACAGGGGCTGGTACCAAGAGACCCAGTACTTC

V: TRBV7-9
D: -
length: 14
J: TRBJ1-1
size: -
CDR3: CASSLLGMNTEAFF
DNA: TGTGCCAGCAGCTTATTGGGCATGAACACTGAAGCTTTCTTT

V: TRBV4-1
D: -
length: 13
J: TRBJ1-1
size: -
CDR3: CASSQGGRAEAFF
DNA: TGCGCCAGCAGCCAGGGGGGTCGCGCAGAAGCTTTCTTT

V: TRBV5-6
D: -
length: 11
J: TRBJ2-3
size: few
CDR3: CASGEMDTQYF
DNA: TGTGCCAGCGGAGAGATGGATACGCAGTATTTT

V: TRBV9
D: -
length: 15
J: TRBJ2-3
size: -
CDR3: CASSAERPRTDTQYF
DNA: TGTGCCAGCAGCGCCGAGCGGCCTCGCACAGATACGCAGTATTTT

V: TRBV7-2
D: -
length: 12
J: TRBJ2-1
size: -
CDR3: CASSPPGGEQFF
DNA: TGTGCCAGCAGCCCCCCAGGAGGAGAGCAGTTCTTC

V: TRBV9
D: -
length: 17
J: TRBJ1-1
size: -
CDR3: CASSEGPLGGSGTEAFF
DNA: TGTGCCAGCAGCGAGGGGCCCCTGGGGGGTAGTGGCACTGAAGCTTTCTTT

V: TRBV6-4
D: TRBD2
length: 14
J: TRBJ2-5
size: -
CDR3: CAIDLAGVQETQYF
DNA: TGTGCCATCGATTTAGCGGGAGTCCAAGAGACCCAGTACTTC

V: TRBV5-8
D: -
length: 15
J: TRBJ2-5
size: -
CDR3: CASSESRGRGETQYF
DNA: TGTGCCAGCAGTGAGTCTAGAGGCAGGGGTGAGACCCAGTACTTC

V: TRBV29-1
D: -
length: 11
J: TRBJ1-1
size: -
CDR3: CSAQGATEAFF
DNA: TGCAGCGCCCAGGGTGCCACTGAAGCTTTCTTT

V: TRBV5-1
D: -
length: 12
J: TRBJ1-2
size: few
CDR3: CASSLGDYGYTF
DNA: TGCGCCAGCAGCTTAGGGGACTATGGCTACACCTTC

V: TRBV5-1
D: -
length: 18
J: TRBJ2-3
size: -
CDR3: CASSLAGFAYTDIDTQYF
DNA: TGCGCCAGCAGCTTGGCCGGGTTTGCCTATACGGACATAGATACGCAGTATTTT